The rows below give T cell receptor beta chains drawn from one sample of a study of blood T cell repertoires in COVID-19. TCRdb's copy holds only in-frame clones and misses some; the assay was immunoSEQ multiplex PCR. The sample holds about 500,000 clones; roughly nine tenths are singletons and the top ten take about 1%. The sequencing input was peripheral blood. All receptors derive from a man between 18 and 35 years old with COVID-19, enrolled during active disease. CDR3s include the opening cysteine and the closing phenylalanine or tryptophan. The D gene is left open where the match is weak. Clone size is given for some rows only: seen once, a few or many times, or a class if the clone is expanded.

abundance: .; j_gene: TRBJ2-1; d_gene: .; v_gene: TRBV7-8; CDR3aa: CASSTSAGQIYNEQFF; CDR3nt: TGTGCCAGCAGCACCTCGGCGGGACAGATATACAATGAGCAGTTCTTC
abundance: .; j_gene: TRBJ2-2; d_gene: TRBD1; v_gene: TRBV5-1; CDR3aa: CASSFSTGTGELFF; CDR3nt: TGCGCCAGCAGCTTCTCGACAGGGACCGGGGAGCTGTTTTTT
abundance: .; j_gene: TRBJ1-4; d_gene: TRBD1; v_gene: TRBV19; CDR3aa: CASTRTGGDEKLFF; CDR3nt: TGTGCCAGTACCCGGACAGGGGGCGATGAAAAACTGTTTTTT
abundance: .; j_gene: TRBJ2-3; d_gene: TRBD2; v_gene: TRBV3-1/TRBV3-2; CDR3aa: CASSKLAGGFTDTQYF; CDR3nt: TGTGCCAGCAGCAAACTAGCGGGAGGATTCACAGATACGCAGTATTTT
abundance: .; j_gene: TRBJ2-3; d_gene: TRBD2; v_gene: TRBV5-4; CDR3aa: CASNGGATDTQYF; CDR3nt: TGTGCCAGCAACGGGGGGGCCACAGATACGCAGTATTTT
abundance: once; j_gene: TRBJ2-1; d_gene: .; v_gene: TRBV19; CDR3aa: CASSIDHRSGNEQFF; CDR3nt: TGTGCCAGTAGTATAGATCACAGGAGTGGGAATGAGCAGTTCTTC
abundance: .; j_gene: TRBJ1-1; d_gene: .; v_gene: TRBV2; CDR3aa: CASSVFEGTEAFF; CDR3nt: TGTGCCAGCAGTGTTTTTGAGGGAACTGAAGCTTTCTTT
abundance: once; j_gene: TRBJ2-6; d_gene: .; v_gene: TRBV2; CDR3aa: CASSYEWSSGANVLTF; CDR3nt: TGTGCCAGCAGTTACGAATGGAGCTCTGGGGCCAACGTCCTGACTTTC
abundance: .; j_gene: TRBJ2-2; d_gene: TRBD1; v_gene: TRBV6-5; CDR3aa: CASSPDRGNTGELFF; CDR3nt: TGTGCCAGCAGTCCCGACAGGGGGAACACCGGGGAGCTGTTTTTT
abundance: .; j_gene: TRBJ1-4; d_gene: TRBD1; v_gene: TRBV19; CDR3aa: CASSIVRGTGEMTNEKLFF; CDR3nt: TGTGCCAGTAGTATCGTCCGAGGGACAGGGGAAATGACTAATGAAAAACTGTTTTTT
abundance: .; j_gene: TRBJ2-3; d_gene: .; v_gene: TRBV11-2; CDR3aa: CASSLGQGSDTQYF; CDR3nt: TGTGCCAGCAGCTTAGGGCAGGGATCAGATACGCAGTATTTT
abundance: .; j_gene: TRBJ2-2; d_gene: TRBD1; v_gene: TRBV2; CDR3aa: CASRRQGGTGELFF; CDR3nt: TGTGCCAGCCGGCGACAGGGGGGCACCGGGGAGCTGTTTTTT
abundance: .; j_gene: TRBJ2-4; d_gene: .; v_gene: TRBV30; CDR3aa: CAWSYRDIRKNIQYF; CDR3nt: TGTGCCTGGAGTTACAGGGACATAAGGAAAAACATTCAGTACTTC